The 23 T cell receptor beta chains listed next were all sequenced from one sample in a study of blood T cell repertoires in COVID-19 (TCRdb year 2020). Library preparation was by the immunoSEQ multiplex PCR assay. TCRdb obtained this table from immuneACCESS and retained in-frame rearrangements with V and J assigned. These tables miss some clones; where compared with another copy, unresolved V genes account for less than half of the shortfall, and the remainder is unexplained. The sample yields under 150,000 clones; less than 90% were counted once. The ten largest clones represent about 39% of the sample. The sequenced sample consisted of peripheral blood. These receptors were taken from a human donor in a cohort sampled during active COVID-19.

The CDR3 nucleotides are TGTGCCAGCAGCGTAGCGGGCACAGATACGCAGTATTTT. This translates into CASSVAGTDTQYF. The chain has TRBV9 and TRBJ2-3, with D unresolved. CDR3 length: 13 residues. The V end lost 0 bases, the J end lost 1 base, and 3 bases lay between the germline ends. CDR1 and CDR2 (germline): SGDLS, YYNGEE. The variable domain in full, completed from reference TRBV9 and TRBJ2-3, reads DSGVTQTPKHLITATGQRVTLRCSPRSGDLSVYWYQQSLDQGLQFLIQYYNGEERAKGNILERFSAQQFPDLHSELNLSSLELGDSALYFCASSVAGTDTQYFGPGTRLTVL.

This chain uses TRBV7-9 with TRBJ1-5, with D perhaps TRBD1 (5 bases). This CDR3 comprises 14 residues. Germline V gives CDR1 SEHNR, CDR2 FQNEAQ (reference sequence). V was trimmed by 5 bases and J by 9 bases, leaving 17 bases between them. The CDR3 sequence is CASSLGTGVWPQHF. The CDR3 DNA reads TGTGCCAGCAGCCTCGGGACGGGGGTTTGGCCCCAGCATTTT.

The J gene is TRBJ2-2, the V gene TRBV7-2; 9 nucleotides agree with TRBD2. CDR3 length: 17 amino acids. CDR1 SGHTA and CDR2 FQGNSA come from the germline V gene. J gave up 0 bases and V 1 base, and 3 bases lay outside the gene matches. CDR3 in DNA: TGTGCCAGCAGCTTAGTTAGCGGGGGACCGAACACCGGGGAGCTGTTTTTT. The encoded protein is CASSLVSGGPNTGELFF.

This clone came up once. The chain has TRBV6-5 and TRBJ2-7; TRBD1 matches at 7 bases. This CDR3 is built from 15 residues. Germline CDR1 MNHEY, CDR2 SVGAGI. V shed 7 bases, J shed 0 bases, and the junction held 9 bases outside the gene matches. CDR3 coding DNA: TGTGCCAGCAACCCCAGGGGGTTCAGCTCCTACGAGCAGTACTTC. The encoded protein is CASNPRGFSSYEQYF.

The rearrangement joins TRBV5-1 to TRBJ2-2, with 7 bases matching TRBD2. This CDR3 has 14 residues. CDR1 is SGHRS and CDR2 is YFSETQ in the germline V gene. The J segment lost 6 bases and the V segment lost 4 bases, leaving 6 bases of the junction unmatched. CDR3 amino acids: CASSLQTSSGELFF. The CDR3 DNA reads TGCGCCAGCAGCCTTCAGACTAGCTCCGGGGAGCTGTTTTTT.

The genes are TRBV3-1 (or the pseudogene TRBV3-2) and TRBJ2-3; 7 positions agree with TRBD2. This CDR3 has 14 amino acids. CDR1 and CDR2 (germline): LGHDT, YNNKEL (reference sequence). The V gene end was trimmed by 4 bases and the J gene end by 5 bases; junction bases not matched to a gene: 6. The CDR3 nucleotides are TGTGCCAGCAGCCCCCGGGGGGTGGGAGATACGCAGTATTTT. Residues: CASSPRGVGDTQYF.

The V call is TRBV7-9, the J call TRBJ2-2; 10 nucleotides align to TRBD1. Germline CDR1 SEHNR, CDR2 FQNEAQ (reference sequence). V was pared by 5 bases and J by 6 bases, with 6 bases of the junction left unmatched. The CDR3 loop spans 15 amino acids. The CDR3 coding sequence is TGTGCCAGCAGCCCAGCAGGACAGGGGGCCGGGGAGCTGTTTTTT. Translated: CASSPAGQGAGELFF.

This clone appeared once. The genes are TRBV3-1 (or the pseudogene TRBV3-2) and TRBJ1-2, with D unclear. Trimming pared 2 bases from V and 5 bases from J, leaving 9 bases between. The CDR3 loop spans 13 amino acids. Germline assignment: CDR1 LGHDT and CDR2 YNNKEL (reference sequence). The DNA for the CDR3 is TGTGCCAGCAGCCAACAGGCTGTTTATGGCTACACCTTC. Amino acid sequence: CASSQQAVYGYTF.

As concerns this clone: Other DNA sequences in this specimen translate into the identical CDR3. The chain recombines TRBV28 with TRBJ1-4; D ambiguous. Between the trimmed V and J ends, which lost 3 bases and 3 bases, there was a span of 8 bases. Germline CDR1 reads MDHEN; CDR2 reads SYDVKM. The CDR3 spans 14 residues. The CDR3 sequence: CASSFRGANEKLFF. CDR3 coding DNA: TGTGCCAGCAGTTTCCGGGGAGCTAATGAAAAACTGTTTTTT.

The rearrangement uses TRBV7-2 and TRBJ1-5; D might be TRBD1 (6 bases). The CDR3 runs to 15 residues. V lost 0 bases and J lost 3, with 9 bases in between. CDR1 SGHTA and CDR2 FQGNSA come from the germline V gene. The CDR3 region has the DNA TGTGCCAGCAGCTTAGCAGCAGGGGTCAATCAGCCCCAGCATTTT. Protein product: CASSLAAGVNQPQHF.

The table lists this clone with a count of one. The gene calls are TRBV18 and TRBJ2-1, with 9 bases fitting TRBD1. From germline, CDR1 is KGHSH and CDR2 LQKENI. With 3 bases clipped from V and 2 bases from J, the junction kept 2 bases outside the gene matches. There are 15 residues in the CDR3. The DNA of the CDR3 is TGTGCCAGCTCACCGGGACAGGGTCCCTACAATGAGCAGTTCTTC. Its translation is CASSPGQGPYNEQFF. The variable domain in full, completed from reference TRBV18 and TRBJ2-1, reads NAGVMQNPRHLVRRRGQEARLRCSPMKGHSHVYWYRQLPEEGLKFMVYLQKENIIDESGMPKERFSAEFPKEGPSILRIQQVVRGDSAAYFCASSPGQGPYNEQFFGPGTRLTVL.

The chain couples TRBV5-4 to TRBJ1-2, with 9 bases fitting TRBD1. Germline values: CDR1 SGHNT, CDR2 YYREEE (reference sequence). The CDR3 is 15 amino acids. The trim removed 2 bases at V and 4 bases at J, leaving 6 bases unmatched. The CDR3 coding sequence is TGTGCCAGCAGCTTACTTACAGGGGGCGGCTATGGCTACACCTTC. Amino acids: CASSLLTGGGYGYTF.

V and J are TRBV11-2 and TRBJ1-1; 9 bases match TRBD1. Germline CDR1 and CDR2: SGHAT and FQNNGV. J gave up 4 bases and V 6 bases, and 6 bases lay outside the gene matches. The CDR3 is 14 amino acids. The CDR3 reads CASRHRGPGTEAFF. CDR3 sequence (DNA): TGTGCCAGCAGACACAGGGGGCCTGGCACTGAAGCTTTCTTT.

The chain links TRBV21-1 to TRBJ2-3; TRBD2 reflects the table's D call only, with no check against the DNA. TRBV21-1 is reported as a pseudogene. This CDR3 comprises 16 residues. CDR3 loop: CASTLGGGLATDTQYF. DNA for the CDR3: TGTGCCAGCACCCTAGGCGGGGGACTCGCCACAGATACGCAGTATTTT.

This clone was recorded only once. The chain is built from TRBV7-2 and TRBJ1-5; D ambiguous. With 3 bases removed from V and 1 base from J, the gap between germline ends came to 16 bases. Looked up from germline, CDR1 is SGHTA and CDR2 is FQGNSA. This CDR3 has 17 residues. The CDR3, as DNA: TGTGCCAGCAGCTTCTCCAGCGGCCCGGCGAGCAATCAGCCCCAGCATTTT. This codes for CASSFSSGPASNQPQHF.

The chain combines TRBV29-1 with TRBJ1-2; D is unresolved. V was cut by 3 bases and J by 14 bases, with 16 bases left in between. The CDR3 length is 11 residues. Germline V gene sequence: CDR1 SQVTM, CDR2 ANQGSEA. The CDR3 sequence: CSVDSSVFRTF. CDR3 nucleotide sequence: TGCAGCGTTGATAGCAGTGTCTTCCGGACCTTC.

With respect to this clone: At one of its ends the junction is not consistent with the germline gene, which may arise from a read error. This chain joins TRBV7-9 and TRBJ2-7, with 8 bases fitting TRBD2. Germline V gives CDR1 SEHNR, CDR2 FQNEAQ (reference sequence). There are 12 residues in the CDR3. The CDR3 nucleotides are TGTGCCAGCACCGTCGGGGGGGGCCTCGTTTTATTC. Its protein product is CASTVGGGLVLF.

The chain carries TRBV9 and TRBJ2-1, with TRBD2 matching over 12 bases. Germline V gene sequence: CDR1 SGDLS, CDR2 YYNGEE. J was trimmed by 0 bases and V by 2 bases; bases with no gene match: 6. This CDR3 has 18 residues. DNA for the CDR3: TGTGCCAGCAGCGTCGGACTAGCGGGGAGTAGCTCCTACAATGAGCAGTTCTTC. Its translation: CASSVGLAGSSSYNEQFF.

The chain couples TRBV27 to TRBJ1-2, with 8 bases lining up with TRBD1. Germline V gene lookup returns CDR1 MNHEY and CDR2 SMNVEV (reference sequence). This CDR3 has 14 residues. Trimming removed 4 bases from V and 6 bases from J; junction bases left unmatched: 7. CDR3 in amino acids: CASSSSDRGHGYTF. The CDR3 coding sequence is TGTGCCAGCAGTTCTTCCGACAGGGGACATGGCTACACCTTC.

The chain couples TRBV4-1 to TRBJ2-3, with 9 bases lining up with TRBD1. CDR3 size: 18 residues. In germline, CDR1 is MGHRA, CDR2 YSYEKL. J lost 2 bases, V lost 0 bases, and 9 bases had no gene match. The CDR3 DNA follows: TGCGCCAGCAGCCAAGATCTCGGGACAGGGAGATACACAGATACGCAGTATTTT. Translating it yields CASSQDLGTGRYTDTQYF.

This sequence joins TRBV24-1 and TRBJ2-5; the match to TRBD1 covers 9 bases. CDR3 length: 17 amino acids. V shed 7 bases and J 5 bases; nucleotides not matched to a gene: 16. From germline, CDR1 is KGHDR and CDR2 SFDVKD. DNA for the CDR3: TGTGCCACCAGCGGAGGCCCATCGAAGGGACAGGGTGAGACCCAGTACTTC. This gives the protein CATSGGPSKGQGETQYF.

This clone was observed a single time. The chain links TRBV9 to TRBJ1-4; unclear D gene. Germline assignment: CDR1 SGDLS and CDR2 YYNGEE. There are 13 residues in the CDR3. The V end was cut by 4 bases, the J end by 8 bases, with 12 bases between. The CDR3 here is CASSPRGQEKLFF. The CDR3 DNA reads as TGTGCCAGCAGCCCCAGAGGGCAGGAAAAACTGTTTTTT.

This rearrangement joins TRBV18 to TRBJ1-6; D gene unclear. CDR3 length: 17 residues. Germline CDR1 reads KGHSH; CDR2 reads LQKENI. Trimming removed 6 bases at V and 0 bases at J, with 15 bases between. The CDR3, as DNA: TGTGCCAGCTCCCATTCTACGATGAGCTCCTATAATTCACCCCTCCACTTT. It translates to CASSHSTMSSYNSPLHF. Together with reference TRBV18 and TRBJ1-6, the CDR3 gives the full variable domain: NAGVMQNPRHLVRRRGQEARLRCSPMKGHSHVYWYRQLPEEGLKFMVYLQKENIIDESGMPKERFSAEFPKEGPSILRIQQVVRGDSAAYFCASSHSTMSSYNSPLHFGNGTRLTVT.